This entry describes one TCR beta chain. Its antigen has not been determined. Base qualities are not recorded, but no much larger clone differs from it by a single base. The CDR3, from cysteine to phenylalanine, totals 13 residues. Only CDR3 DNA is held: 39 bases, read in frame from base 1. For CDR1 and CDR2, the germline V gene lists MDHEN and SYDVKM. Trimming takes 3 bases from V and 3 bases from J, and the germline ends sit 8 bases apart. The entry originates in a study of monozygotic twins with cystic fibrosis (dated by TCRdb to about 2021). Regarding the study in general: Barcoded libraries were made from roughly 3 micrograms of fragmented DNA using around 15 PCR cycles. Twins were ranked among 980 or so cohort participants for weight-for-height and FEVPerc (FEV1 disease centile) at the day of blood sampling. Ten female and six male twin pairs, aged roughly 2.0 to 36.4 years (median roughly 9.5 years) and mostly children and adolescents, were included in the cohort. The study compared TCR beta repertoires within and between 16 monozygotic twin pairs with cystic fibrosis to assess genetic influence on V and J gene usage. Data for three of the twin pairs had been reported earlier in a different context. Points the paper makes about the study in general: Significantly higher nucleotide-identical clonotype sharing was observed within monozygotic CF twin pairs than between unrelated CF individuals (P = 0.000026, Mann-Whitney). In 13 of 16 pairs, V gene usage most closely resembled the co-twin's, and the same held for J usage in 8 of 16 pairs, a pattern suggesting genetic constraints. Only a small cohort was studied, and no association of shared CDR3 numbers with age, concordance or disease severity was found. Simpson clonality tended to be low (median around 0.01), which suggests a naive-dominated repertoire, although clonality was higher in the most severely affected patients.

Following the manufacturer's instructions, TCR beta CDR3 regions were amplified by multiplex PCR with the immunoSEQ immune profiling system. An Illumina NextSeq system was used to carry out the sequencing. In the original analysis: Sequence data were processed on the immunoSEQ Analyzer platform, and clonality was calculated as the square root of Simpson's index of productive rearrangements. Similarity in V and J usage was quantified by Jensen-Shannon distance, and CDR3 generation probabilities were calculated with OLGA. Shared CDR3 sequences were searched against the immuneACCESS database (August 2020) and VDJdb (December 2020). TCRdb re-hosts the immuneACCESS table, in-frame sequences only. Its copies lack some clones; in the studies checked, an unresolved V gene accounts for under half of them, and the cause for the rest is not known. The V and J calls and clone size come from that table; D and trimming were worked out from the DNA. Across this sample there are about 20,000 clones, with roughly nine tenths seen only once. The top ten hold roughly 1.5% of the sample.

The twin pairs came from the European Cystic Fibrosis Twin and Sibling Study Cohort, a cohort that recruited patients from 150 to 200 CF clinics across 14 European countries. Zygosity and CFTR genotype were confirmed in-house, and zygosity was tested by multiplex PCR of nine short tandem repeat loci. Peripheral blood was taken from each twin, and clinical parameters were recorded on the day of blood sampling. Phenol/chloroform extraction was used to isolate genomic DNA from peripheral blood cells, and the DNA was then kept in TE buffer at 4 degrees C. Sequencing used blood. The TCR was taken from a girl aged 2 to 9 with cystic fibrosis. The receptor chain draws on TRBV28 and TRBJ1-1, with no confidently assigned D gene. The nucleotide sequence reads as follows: TGTGCCAGCAGTTTGACCAGCTACACTGAAGCTTTCTTT. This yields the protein CASSLTSYTEAFF.